A selection of T cell receptor beta chains follows, all from one sample in a study of beta chain features in type 1 diabetes. Produced via immunoSEQ multiplex PCR; TCRdb's table is partial and in-frame only. Among 900,000 or so clones listed, about 17% were seen once. The sample was naive CD4+ T cells from blood. The receptors were sampled from a woman under 30 in good health. The conserved cysteine and the conserved F or W are not part of the CDR3 here. Each record gives: V gene, J gene, CDR3 protein.

TRBV5-6	TRBJ2-5	ASSPPGIQETQY
TRBV27	TRBJ1-5	ASSLNGGQGQPQH
TRBV7-9	TRBJ1-3	ASSPPGGGNSGNTIY
TRBV7-2	TRBJ2-1	ASISRGGDEQF
TRBV4-1	TRBJ2-7	ASSQDYGGYEQY
TRBV6-6	TRBJ2-7	ASSRGSSYEQY
TRBV7-2	TRBJ2-5	ASSLKETQY
TRBV18	TRBJ2-7	ASSPPVGQGAEQY
TRBV28	TRBJ2-5	ASSSPGQGGIQETQY
TRBV7-9	TRBJ1-3	ASSHTGVGNTIY
TRBV6-6	TRBJ1-5	AISYPHENGQPQH
TRBV5-4	TRBJ2-5	ASSLVGETQY
TRBV6-5	TRBJ2-7	ASSYSQGGSYEQY
TRBV5-4	TRBJ2-2	ASSLGRSQNTGELF
TRBV4-2	TRBJ2-4	ASSRRLESGSRGSKNIQY
TRBV28	TRBJ2-3	ASSPPGNAQY
TRBV6-5	TRBJ1-2	ASSESRKYGYT
TRBV28	TRBJ2-7	ASSSSGLGPYEQY
TRBV27	TRBJ2-1	ASRSSGQGAFSEQF
TRBV14	TRBJ2-3	ASSLARSTDTQY
TRBV20-1	TRBJ2-1	SAARLDEQF
TRBV4-3	TRBJ2-3	ASSQGRAITDTQY
TRBV2	TRBJ1-1	ASSVSGTTNTEAF